The present entry profiles one T cell receptor beta chain with its context. Its antigen is still unknown. This PCR relied on a set of 60 Vbeta primers and 13 Jbeta primers. The assay was immunoSEQ multiplex PCR, and TCRdb's table has in-frame clones only and misses some. The sample contains 170,000 or so clones, over 70% of which appear only once. The data originate from a study of cytomegalovirus exposure and HLA in healthy donors. Broader study findings: Several of the most significant clusters appeared linked to common viral pathogens, based on a later analysis. The classifier, whose performance was assessed in both the original and validation cohorts, reportedly diagnosed cytomegalovirus status with high specificity and sensitivity.

Germline V gives CDR1 SNHLY, CDR2 FYNNEI. V was pared by 2 bases and J by 7 bases, with 7 bases of the junction left unmatched. The CDR3 runs to 15 residues. The chain has TRBV2 and TRBJ2-5; 10 nucleotides line up with TRBD2. The specimen was PBMCs. The clonotype was recovered from a woman aged 25 to 45 in good health and CMV-seronegative. The CDR3 loop is CASSESLAGVSTQYF. CDR3 bases: TGTGCCAGCAGTGAATCGCTAGCGGGAGTTTCGACCCAGTACTTC.